A selection of T cell receptor beta chains follows, all from one sample in a study of T cells after posttransplantation cyclophosphamide. TCRdb keeps only in-frame clones here, not all; method: immunoSEQ multiplex PCR. The table lists about 33,000 clones, with no singletons. The sample was PBMCs. The receptors derive from a girl between 5 and 17 years old in good health, CMV-negative, and a related stem cell transplant donor. Each CDR3 is given with its conserved first and last residue. A D gene is named only where the DNA matches it firmly. Clone size is shown for a subset of rows, as once, few, many or a class of expanded clone.

D: .; J: TRBJ2-5; V: TRBV4-1; size: .; CDR3: CASSQYERVRAETQYF; DNA: TGCGCCAGCAGCCAATATGAACGGGTCAGGGCAGAGACCCAGTACTTC
D: TRBD1; J: TRBJ1-5; V: TRBV2; size: few; CDR3: CASRSDRGNQPQHF; DNA: TGTGCCAGCAGATCGGACAGGGGTAATCAGCCCCAGCATTTT
D: .; J: TRBJ1-1; V: TRBV19; size: many; CDR3: CASSILGNTEAFF; DNA: TGTGCCAGTAGTATCCTCGGGAACACTGAAGCTTTCTTT
D: TRBD1; J: TRBJ1-6; V: TRBV7-9; size: few; CDR3: CASSLARGQQKNSPLHF; DNA: TGTGCCAGCAGCTTAGCGAGGGGACAGCAAAAAAATTCACCCCTCCACTTT
D: .; J: TRBJ2-7; V: TRBV2; size: many; CDR3: CASTTGKGFTYEQYF; DNA: TGTGCCAGTACCACAGGGAAGGGGTTTACCTACGAGCAGTACTTC
D: .; J: TRBJ1-1; V: TRBV28; size: few; CDR3: CASSHPLTGAEAFF; DNA: TGTGCCAGCAGTCATCCCTTGACAGGAGCTGAAGCTTTCTTT
D: TRBD2; J: TRBJ2-3; V: TRBV2; size: many; CDR3: CASRLAGSTDTQYF; DNA: TGTGCCAGCAGATTAGCGGGAAGCACAGATACGCAGTATTTT
D: .; J: TRBJ2-7; V: TRBV6-1; size: .; CDR3: CASTPGPQGPEQYF; DNA: TGTGCCAGCACCCCCGGACCCCAGGGTCCCGAGCAGTACTTC
D: .; J: TRBJ1-5; V: TRBV27; size: many; CDR3: CASSQIGQPQHF; DNA: TGTGCCAGCAGTCAAATTGGCCAGCCCCAGCATTTT
D: .; J: TRBJ2-7; V: TRBV19; size: .; CDR3: CASSIGTAQDKQYF; DNA: TGTGCCAGTAGTATAGGCACAGCCCAGGACAAGCAGTACTTC